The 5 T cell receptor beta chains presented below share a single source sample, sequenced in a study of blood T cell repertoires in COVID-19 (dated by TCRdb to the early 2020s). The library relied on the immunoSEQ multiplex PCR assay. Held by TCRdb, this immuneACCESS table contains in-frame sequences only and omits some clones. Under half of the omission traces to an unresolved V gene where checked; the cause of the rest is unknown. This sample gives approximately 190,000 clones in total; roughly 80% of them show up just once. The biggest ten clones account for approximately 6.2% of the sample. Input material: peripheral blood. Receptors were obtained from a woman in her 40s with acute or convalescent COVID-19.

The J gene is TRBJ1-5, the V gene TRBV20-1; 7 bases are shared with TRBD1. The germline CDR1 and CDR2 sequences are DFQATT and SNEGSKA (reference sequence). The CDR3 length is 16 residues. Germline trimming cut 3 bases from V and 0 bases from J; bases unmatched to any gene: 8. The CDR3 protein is CSASQYRGYSNQPQHF. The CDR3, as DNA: TGCAGTGCTAGTCAATACAGGGGATATAGCAATCAGCCCCAGCATTTT.

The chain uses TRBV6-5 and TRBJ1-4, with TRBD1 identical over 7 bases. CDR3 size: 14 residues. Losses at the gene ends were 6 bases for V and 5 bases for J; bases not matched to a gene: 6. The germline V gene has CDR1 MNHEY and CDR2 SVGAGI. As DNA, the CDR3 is TGTGCCAGCAGGGGGGACAGTGCGAATGAAAAACTGTTTTTT. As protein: CASRGDSANEKLFF.

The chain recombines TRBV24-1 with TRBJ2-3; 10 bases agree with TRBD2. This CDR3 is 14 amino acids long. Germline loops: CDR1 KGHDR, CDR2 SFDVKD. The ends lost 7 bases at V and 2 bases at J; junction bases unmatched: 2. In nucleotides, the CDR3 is TGTGCCACCAGAGCGGGGGGGCTCACAGATACGCAGTATTTT. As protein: CATRAGGLTDTQYF.

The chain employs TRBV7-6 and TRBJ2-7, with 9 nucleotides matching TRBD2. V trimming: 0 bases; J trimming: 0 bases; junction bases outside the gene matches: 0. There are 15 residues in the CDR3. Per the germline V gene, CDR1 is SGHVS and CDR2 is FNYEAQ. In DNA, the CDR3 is TGTGCCAGCAGCTTAGCTAGCGGGAGCTCCTACGAGCAGTACTTC. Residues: CASSLASGSSYEQYF.

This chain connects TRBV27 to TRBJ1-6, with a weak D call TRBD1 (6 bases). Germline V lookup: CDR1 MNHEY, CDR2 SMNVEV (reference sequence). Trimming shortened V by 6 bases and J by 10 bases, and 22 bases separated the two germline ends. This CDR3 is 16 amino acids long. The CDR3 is CASRLMSQGRGSPLHF. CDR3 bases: TGTGCCAGCAGGCTTATGTCCCAGGGGAGGGGATCACCCCTCCACTTT.